These 10 T cell receptor beta chains came from one sample sequenced in a study of cytotoxic CD8 clonotypes in ibrutinib-treated CLL. The assay was immunoSEQ multiplex PCR, and TCRdb's table has in-frame clones only and misses some. This table holds approximately 22,000 clones, 70% to 80% found once. This sample comprised PBMCs, obtained before ibrutinib treatment. These receptor sequences come from a human donor with chronic lymphocytic leukemia.

The chain joins TRBV27 to TRBJ2-7; TRBD1 aligns across 9 bases. Germline CDR1 is MNHEY and CDR2 is SMNVEV (reference sequence). This CDR3 is built from 14 residues. The junction had 8 bases not matched to a gene; V was cut back by 5 bases and J by 6 bases. For the CDR3, the DNA is TGTGCCAGCAGTCTTTGGGACAGGGTAGGCGAGCAGTACTTC. This gives the protein CASSLWDRVGEQYF.

This sequence joins TRBV4-2 and TRBJ2-7; 10 bases map to TRBD1. The CDR3 consists of 17 residues. CDR1 and CDR2 from the germline V gene are LGHNA and YNFKEQ. With V trimmed by 1 base and J by 2 bases, 8 bases remained unmatched. The chain's CDR3 is CASSQATGTGAPYEQYF. Written as DNA, the CDR3 is TGTGCCAGCAGCCAAGCTACCGGGACAGGGGCCCCCTACGAGCAGTACTTC.

V usage is TRBV2 and J usage is TRBJ1-1, with D possibly being TRBD1 (6 bases). Trimming stripped 7 bases from V and 0 bases from J, with 9 bases between. The CDR3 runs to 13 residues. Germline loops: CDR1 SNHLY, CDR2 FYNNEI. The DNA for the CDR3 is TGTGCCAGCAAAGGGGGTATGAACACTGAAGCTTTCTTT. It codes for CASKGGMNTEAFF.

CDR3 loop: CASSQVPGLNNEQFF. In nucleotides, the CDR3 is TGTGCCAGCAGCCAAGTCCCGGGACTCAACAATGAGCAGTTCTTC. V is TRBV4-2 and J is TRBJ2-1, with D perhaps matching TRBD2 (6 bases). Per germline, CDR1 LGHNA and CDR2 YNFKEQ. This CDR3 contains 15 residues. The V end was cut by 1 base, the J end by 5 bases, with 12 bases between.

The V gene is TRBV6-5, the J gene TRBJ2-3; 9 nucleotides match TRBD2. Trimming took 10 bases from V and 3 from J; bases not matched to a gene: 8. The CDR3 is made up of 14 amino acids. Germline V gene lookup returns CDR1 MNHEY and CDR2 SVGAGI. This CDR3 is CATETSGNTDTQYF. In DNA form, the CDR3 reads TGTGCCACAGAGACTAGCGGTAATACAGATACGCAGTATTTT.

By sample fraction, this clone is medium-sized. The CDR3 DNA sequence: TGTGCCAGCAGTGCGGGACTAGCCATTCAAGAGACCCAGTACTTC. It is translated as CASSAGLAIQETQYF. The chain couples TRBV2 to TRBJ2-5; TRBD2 aligns across 9 bases. This CDR3 is 15 amino acids long. The ends lost 4 bases at V and 2 bases at J; junction bases unmatched: 5. CDR1 and CDR2 from the germline V gene are SNHLY and FYNNEI.

The rearrangement joins TRBV7-2 to TRBJ2-5, with 9 bases fitting TRBD1. The CDR3 has 15 amino acids. Germline CDR1 is SGHTA and CDR2 is FQGNSA. V lost 5 bases, J lost 3 bases, and 7 bases stayed unmatched. The CDR3 loop is CASSPQGAGEETQYF. The CDR3 DNA follows: TGTGCCAGCAGCCCACAGGGGGCGGGAGAAGAGACCCAGTACTTC.

This chain connects TRBV5-4 to TRBJ2-3, with D possibly being TRBD1 (5 bases). Trimming took off 4 bases at V and 9 bases at J, with 12 bases between the two ends. The CDR3 covers 12 residues. Germline V gene lookup returns CDR1 SGHNT and CDR2 YYREEE (reference sequence). The CDR3 loop reads CASSLGQGTQYF. The CDR3 coding sequence is TGTGCCAGCAGCCTCGGGCAGGGAACGCAGTATTTT.

The J gene is TRBJ2-3, the V gene TRBV7-2, with 15 bases lining up with TRBD2. Per germline, CDR1 SGHTA and CDR2 FQGNSA. With 1 base clipped from V and 1 base from J, the junction kept 3 bases outside the gene matches. CDR3 length: 18 amino acids. This CDR3 is CASSLGGLAGGGTDTQYF. As DNA, the CDR3 is TGTGCCAGCAGCTTAGGGGGACTAGCGGGAGGAGGCACAGATACGCAGTATTTT. The complete variable domain, with remaining parts taken from reference TRBV7-2 and TRBJ2-3, reads GAGVSQSPSNKVTEKGKDVELRCDPISGHTALYWYRQSLGQGLEFLIYFQGNSAPDKSGLPSDRFSAERTGGSVSTLTIQRTQQEDSAVYLCASSLGGLAGGGTDTQYFGPGTRLTVL.

The V call is TRBV6-5, the J call TRBJ1-2; a weak D match, TRBD1 (5 bases). CDR3 size: 14 residues. V was clipped by 7 bases and J by 2 bases, with 14 bases between them. Germline V gene lookup returns CDR1 MNHEY and CDR2 SVGAGI. CDR3 residues: CASTSLGGNYGYTF. DNA for the CDR3: TGTGCCAGCACCTCGTTGGGGGGGAACTATGGCTACACCTTC.